This is a list of T cell receptor beta chains from one sample in a study of T cell repertoires in cytomegalovirus infection. TCRdb re-called the reads with MiXCR, one entry per CDR3 protein. The table includes some 130,000 distinct CDR3 sequences, approximately 30% detected once. Antigens for these TCRs are unknown. Sequencing used CD8+ T cells from cultured PBMCs, obtained from culture after CMV antigen stimulation. The receptors were gathered from a human donor in good health (CMV status not recorded). Some clones in this sample may be carry-over from other donors' samples. The CDR3 runs from the conserved cysteine through the conserved F or W. Fields, in order: CDR3 DNA, CDR3 protein, D gene, clone size, J gene, V gene. The D gene is left open where the match is weak. Clone size is shown for a subset of rows, as once, few, many or a class of expanded clone.

TGTGCCAGCAGCTCCTCCAGGACAGAGCCAGAGACCCAGTACTTC,CASSSSRTEPETQYF,.,.,TRBJ2-5,TRBV11-2
TGCAGTGCGAGAGGCCTAGCGGGGGGGTACAATGAGCAGTTCTTC,CSARGLAGGYNEQFF,TRBD2,few,TRBJ2-1,TRBV20-1
TGTGCCAGCAACCTAGGGGGAGAAGGCACTGAAGCTTTCTTT,CASNLGGEGTEAFF,.,.,TRBJ1-1,TRBV12-3/TRBV12-4
TGTGCCAGTAGTCTCGAGGACAGGGCCGACGAGCAGTACTTC,CASSLEDRADEQYF,TRBD1,.,TRBJ2-7,TRBV19
TGTGCCAGCAGCCGGGACAGGCGGAACACTGAAGCTTTCTTT,CASSRDRRNTEAFF,TRBD1,.,TRBJ1-1,TRBV13
TGCGCCAGCAGCCAAGCCCGGACCAGGGACAATGAGCAGTTCTTC,CASSQARTRDNEQFF,.,few,TRBJ2-1,TRBV4-1
TGTGCCACCAGCAGCCAGGGTCCCCTTTTCCAAGAGACCCAGTACTTC,CATSSQGPLFQETQYF,.,.,TRBJ2-5,TRBV15
TGTGCCAGCAGTCCCGGGGGGGGGGAGCAGTACTTC,CASSPGGGEQYF,TRBD2,few,TRBJ2-7,TRBV6-5
TGTGCCAGCAGTTACGGCCTCACCCAGTACTTC,CASSYGLTQYF,.,.,TRBJ2-5,TRBV6-5
TGCAGTGCCGGACTAGCGGGGCCCTACAATGAGCAGTTCTTC,CSAGLAGPYNEQFF,TRBD2,.,TRBJ2-1,TRBV20-1
TGTGCCAGCAGTTTACAGGGGGACTCCTACAATGAGCAGTTCTTC,CASSLQGDSYNEQFF,TRBD1,many,TRBJ2-1,TRBV6-5
TGTGCCAGCAGCCAAGCTCCGAACACCGGGGAGCTGTTTTTT,CASSQAPNTGELFF,.,.,TRBJ2-2,TRBV14
TGTGCCAGCAGTTACTCGGACAGGGGGGAACGATTCTTC,CASSYSDRGERFF,TRBD1,.,TRBJ2-1,TRBV6-6
TGTGCCAGCAGCGAGGGACTAGCGTCGGAAGAGACCCAGTACTTC,CASSEGLASEETQYF,TRBD2,.,TRBJ2-5,TRBV7-3
TGCAGTGTAAGACTAGCGGTCACAGATACGCAGTATTTT,CSVRLAVTDTQYF,TRBD2,many,TRBJ2-3,TRBV20-1
TGTGCCAGCAGCTACTGGACAGGGAGAGGCACTGAAGCTTTCTTT,CASSYWTGRGTEAFF,TRBD1,.,TRBJ1-1,TRBV5-6
TGTGCCAGTAGTAGTTGGGGGACCGGGACAGGGGGCGCGAACACCGGGGAGCTGTTTTTT,CASSSWGTGTGGANTGELFF,TRBD1,few,TRBJ2-2,TRBV19
TGTGCCAGCAGCGTAGGTGGGGGAAGTTTTAACACTGAAGCTTTCTTT,CASSVGGGSFNTEAFF,.,many,TRBJ1-1,TRBV28
TGCAGCGTTGTAGGTACAGGGATTAGCACAGATACGCAGTATTTT,CSVVGTGISTDTQYF,.,.,TRBJ2-3,TRBV29-1
TGTGCCAGCAGCATGTGGACAGGGGGGACCTACGAGCAGTACTTC,CASSMWTGGTYEQYF,TRBD1,many,TRBJ2-7,TRBV7-2
TGTGCCAGCAGCTTAGTAGGGGGATCCCCCTATGGCTACACCTTC,CASSLVGGSPYGYTF,.,many,TRBJ1-2,TRBV7-8
TGTGCCAGCAGCCCGACGACAGGGACTGAAGCTTTCTTT,CASSPTTGTEAFF,TRBD1,many,TRBJ1-1,TRBV7-8
TGTGCCAGCAGTTTTGACAGGGCCTTCCGCGAGCAGTACTTC,CASSFDRAFREQYF,TRBD1,.,TRBJ2-7,TRBV27
TGTGCCAGCAGTTATCCACCTACCGCGAAAGAGACCCAGTACTTC,CASSYPPTAKETQYF,.,few,TRBJ2-5,TRBV6-6
TGTGCCAGCACCCTCGGGGGGCAGAACACTGAAGCTTTCTTT,CASTLGGQNTEAFF,.,few,TRBJ1-1,TRBV12-3/TRBV12-4
TGCGCCAGCAGCCAATTGGGAACTACCTCCTACAATGAGCAGTTCTTC,CASSQLGTTSYNEQFF,.,many,TRBJ2-1,TRBV4-1
TGTGCCAGCAAGGGGAGTGATACTGAAGCTTTCTTT,CASKGSDTEAFF,.,.,TRBJ1-1,TRBV7-9
TGTGCCAGCATTCCCCCTGCAACGGGTGAAGCTTTCTTT,CASIPPATGEAFF,.,few,TRBJ1-1,TRBV7-9
TGTGCCAGCAGCTTGTGGGGCAGGTCGTCTAGCACAGATACGCAGTATTTT,CASSLWGRSSSTDTQYF,.,.,TRBJ2-3,TRBV7-9
TGCGCCAGCAGCCAAGCCCATGCGGGGCCCCAGCATTTT,CASSQAHAGPQHF,.,many,TRBJ1-5,TRBV4-1
TGTGCCAGCAGCTTAGATGGTTGGAGCGGGGGGCGCCGAGAGACCCAGTACTTC,CASSLDGWSGGRRETQYF,TRBD2,.,TRBJ2-5,TRBV7-2
TGTGCCAGCAGCGCGGCTCAGGGATACTACGAGCAGTACTTC,CASSAAQGYYEQYF,.,few,TRBJ2-7,TRBV7-9
TGCGCCAGCAGCCGTGACGGGCCCCGCGGGACCCAGTACTTC,CASSRDGPRGTQYF,.,.,TRBJ2-5,TRBV4-1
TGTGCCAGCAGTGATGGGGGAGCCAGGCGTGGGGAGCAGTACTTC,CASSDGGARRGEQYF,.,few,TRBJ2-7,TRBV2
TGTGCCAGCAGGCCGGGAATTAAAAACACTGAAGCTTTCTTT,CASRPGIKNTEAFF,.,once,TRBJ1-1,TRBV12-3/TRBV12-4
TGTGCCAGCAGTTCCCCAACTAGCGGGGGGGCCTACAATGAGCAGTTCTTC,CASSSPTSGGAYNEQFF,TRBD2,.,TRBJ2-1,TRBV28
TGTGCCAGCAGCTTAGCAGCGGGGGACAGGGGGATACCTGAAGCTTTCTTT,CASSLAAGDRGIPEAFF,TRBD1,many,TRBJ1-1,TRBV7-6
TGTGCCAGCAGCGCAGACCGGGACTACATTTACGAGCAGTACTTC,CASSADRDYIYEQYF,TRBD2,.,TRBJ2-7,TRBV7-8
TGCGCCAGCAGCCAACAGGGCCTTCTCTCCTACAATGAGCAGTTCTTC,CASSQQGLLSYNEQFF,.,.,TRBJ2-1,TRBV4-1
TGTGCCAGCAGTGGGGGAACAACCTACAATGAGCAGTTCTTC,CASSGGTTYNEQFF,.,.,TRBJ2-1,TRBV5-6
TGTGCCAGCAGTTACGATGTAGCGGGTTATTGGGACCAAGAGACCCAGTACTTC,CASSYDVAGYWDQETQYF,TRBD2,few,TRBJ2-5,TRBV6-5
TGTGCCAGCAGCTCACCTAGCGGGGGGGCCGCAGATACGCAGTATTTT,CASSSPSGGAADTQYF,TRBD2,.,TRBJ2-3,TRBV11-2
TGTGCCAGCAGTGAAATGGGCAGGGGAATGAACACTGAAGCTTTCTTT,CASSEMGRGMNTEAFF,.,.,TRBJ1-1,TRBV6-1
TGTGCCAGCAGCTTAAAACCCTACGAGCAGTACTTC,CASSLKPYEQYF,.,.,TRBJ2-7,TRBV7-9
TGTGCCAGCAGCGCAGGGAACATGGAGCAGTTCTTC,CASSAGNMEQFF,.,.,TRBJ2-1,TRBV7-9
TGTGCCAGTCTTATAAGAGGGTATTCGAATGGCTACACCTTC,CASLIRGYSNGYTF,.,.,TRBJ1-2,TRBV28